This T cell receptor (beta chain) was captured by sequencing in a study of PD-1 blockade in mismatch repair-deficient tumors (dated by TCRdb to between 2016 and 2019). About the full investigation: The trial enrolled roughly 83 consecutive patients with roughly twelve mismatch repair-deficient cancer types between late 2013 and 2016, all previously treated and progressing. Deep sequencing of TCR CDR3 regions was used to track tumor-associated T cell clones in peripheral blood of patients responding to PD-1 blockade.

V has 8 bases trimmed and J has 6 bases trimmed; junction bases matching no gene number 7. Its CDR3 holds 12 amino acids, cysteine through phenylalanine. Only the CDR3 part of the read is kept: 36 bases, read in frame from the first base. From a lookup of the germline V gene, CDR1 and CDR2 are MDHEN and SYDVKM. Regarding this clone: The target of this receptor is not known. Within one base of it there is no much larger clone, and no base qualities were kept.

The research as a whole found: Clones residing in the tumor, which were often undetectable in blood before treatment, expanded quickly after pembrolizumab and then contracted, generally before radiologic responses.

Library creation used the immunoSEQ multiplex PCR assay. TCRdb re-hosts the immuneACCESS table, in-frame sequences only. Its copies lack some clones; in the studies checked, an unresolved V gene accounts for under half of them, and the cause for the rest is not known. Present in this sample are 120,000 or so clones, approximately 90% of which were seen just once. The ten top clones hold roughly 13% of the sample. For each enrolled patient, mismatch repair deficiency was established using either polymerase chain reaction or immunohistochemistry. TCR sequencing was performed for a few patients who responded to pembrolizumab therapy. The phase II trial prospectively evaluated PD-1 blockade with pembrolizumab in advanced mismatch repair-deficient cancers, independent of tissue of origin. Serial peripheral blood T cell samples were collected before and at multiple times after starting PD-1 blockade. Blood sampling times were reported as weeks after the first pembrolizumab dose.

Material: peripheral blood, obtained 44 weeks after starting pembrolizumab. This TCR was sampled from an adult with mismatch repair-deficient cancer. The sequence joins TRBV28 to TRBJ2-7; 7 bases in the middle match TRBD2. The DNA sequence follows: TGTGCCAGCCCTCCGGGGGGTGGCGAGCAGTACTTC. It is translated as CASPPGGGEQYF.